This T cell receptor (beta chain) was sequenced for a study of radiation and T cells in renal cell carcinoma. Study as a whole: Nephrectomy followed 15 Gy stereotactic body radiation by 4 weeks. General observations from the study: In blood, top tumor clones expanded by 2 weeks, shrinking by 4.

Time point noted: baseline pretreatment blood. The treatment here: 15 Gy SBRT to primary tumor, nephrectomy 4 weeks later. Serial blood draws occurred at baseline and 2 and 4 weeks post-SBRT. This renal cell carcinoma was of the clear cell type. Note on this clone: What it binds is unknown.

Clones were sequenced by immunoSEQ multiplex PCR, and TCRdb holds only the in-frame ones, with some missing. The profile shows 70,000 to 100,000 clones, 82% of them singletons. The length of the CDR3 is 16 residues. Germline CDR1 reads SEHNR; CDR2 reads FQNEAQ (reference sequence). V dropped 4 bases and J dropped 2 bases, with 14 bases sitting between them. This material consisted of blood, taken from a patient whose treatment included radiotherapy and nephrectomy. This clonotype was obtained from a man aged 55 to 70 with renal cell carcinoma. This chain connects TRBV7-9 to TRBJ2-2; D perhaps matches TRBD1 (6 bases). The CDR3 loop reads CASSSDRFFNTGELFF. The CDR3 DNA sequence: TGTGCCAGCAGCTCCGACAGGTTTTTTAACACCGGGGAGCTGTTTTTT.